This is a list of T cell receptor beta chains from one sample in a study of blood T cells in healthy people across ages. One entry per CDR3 protein results from TCRdb running MiXCR on the 5' RACE reads. This repertoire shows fewer than 2 million distinct CDR3 sequences, about 39% found once; its top ten account for more than 20%. Sample: blood. The receptors here all came from a human donor in good health. CDR3s include the opening cysteine and the closing phenylalanine or tryptophan.

J gene | V gene | CDR3 protein
TRBJ2-1 | TRBV6-2/TRBV6-3 | CASNFGEGGDEQFF
TRBJ2-7 | TRBV7-9 | CASSPTGVEFYEQYF
TRBJ2-7 | TRBV6-2/TRBV6-3 | CASSYRPQWEQYF
TRBJ2-5 | TRBV6-1 | CASSERRKGRKETQYF
TRBJ2-5 | TRBV5-1 | CASSLLPGPQEAQYF
TRBJ1-2 | TRBV20-1 | CSAFLGTGGGYTF
TRBJ1-1 | TRBV20-1 | CSAQTLGTEAFF
TRBJ1-4 | TRBV7-2 | CASSLGVGGWEKLFF
TRBJ1-1 | TRBV10-3 | CAISESRRRGGGSPEAFF
TRBJ2-1 | TRBV27 | CASSLRPRGEQFF
TRBJ2-5 | TRBV4-2 | CASSQGQHVQETQYF
TRBJ2-3 | TRBV4-2 | CASSQERVRTSGGTDTQYF
TRBJ1-1 | TRBV7-9 | CASSLRNRAAPRYNTEAFF
TRBJ2-1 | TRBV14 | CASSQELGIEQFF
TRBJ2-5 | TRBV5-5 | CASSLGSGGALSQETQYF
TRBJ1-5 | TRBV20-1 | CSAIVWGLSSNQPQHF
TRBJ1-2 | TRBV2 | CASNSENYGYTF
TRBJ2-7 | TRBV10-3 | CAPRQGTYEQYF
TRBJ2-1 | TRBV5-1 | CASSSGTELNEQFF
TRBJ2-5 | TRBV27 | CASSSRYQSSGERETQYF
TRBJ1-4 | TRBV3-1 | CASSLSGEGEKLFF
TRBJ2-7 | TRBV20-1 | CSARDVGGPSYEQYF
TRBJ1-2 | TRBV12-3/TRBV12-4 | CASATVGQGLYDYTF
TRBJ2-1 | TRBV29-1 | CSVETVLLSYNEQFF
TRBJ1-1 | TRBV6-2/TRBV6-3 | CASSHRTGGGTEAFF
TRBJ1-2 | TRBV4-3 | CASSQDRGGSSYGYTF
TRBJ1-5 | TRBV20-1 | CSARAGTNQPQHF
TRBJ2-1 | TRBV10-3 | CAISESTGNEQFF
TRBJ1-2 | TRBV7-9 | CASSPPGFRGYTF
TRBJ1-1 | TRBV7-2 | CASSLVWGTDREAFF
TRBJ2-1 | TRBV24-1 | CATSEPTWDRGRINEQFF
TRBJ2-4 | TRBV5-4 | CASSLGGFLAKNIQYF
TRBJ1-5 | TRBV6-6 | CASSPGATYSNQPQHF
. | TRBV5-1 | CASSLEGLAGKYEQYF
TRBJ1-1 | TRBV6-5 | CASSYTEEGASTEAFF
TRBJ1-5 | TRBV6-2/TRBV6-3 | CASSSDRGFGNQPQHF
TRBJ2-1 | TRBV27 | CASSFRGGQTPYNEQFF
TRBJ2-2 | TRBV10-3 | CAISADRSNTGELFF
TRBJ1-2 | TRBV28 | CASSFPDRVDEGYTF
TRBJ1-6 | TRBV9 | CASSVGKDSPLHF
TRBJ2-1 | TRBV5-1 | CASSFHRGSGYNEQFF